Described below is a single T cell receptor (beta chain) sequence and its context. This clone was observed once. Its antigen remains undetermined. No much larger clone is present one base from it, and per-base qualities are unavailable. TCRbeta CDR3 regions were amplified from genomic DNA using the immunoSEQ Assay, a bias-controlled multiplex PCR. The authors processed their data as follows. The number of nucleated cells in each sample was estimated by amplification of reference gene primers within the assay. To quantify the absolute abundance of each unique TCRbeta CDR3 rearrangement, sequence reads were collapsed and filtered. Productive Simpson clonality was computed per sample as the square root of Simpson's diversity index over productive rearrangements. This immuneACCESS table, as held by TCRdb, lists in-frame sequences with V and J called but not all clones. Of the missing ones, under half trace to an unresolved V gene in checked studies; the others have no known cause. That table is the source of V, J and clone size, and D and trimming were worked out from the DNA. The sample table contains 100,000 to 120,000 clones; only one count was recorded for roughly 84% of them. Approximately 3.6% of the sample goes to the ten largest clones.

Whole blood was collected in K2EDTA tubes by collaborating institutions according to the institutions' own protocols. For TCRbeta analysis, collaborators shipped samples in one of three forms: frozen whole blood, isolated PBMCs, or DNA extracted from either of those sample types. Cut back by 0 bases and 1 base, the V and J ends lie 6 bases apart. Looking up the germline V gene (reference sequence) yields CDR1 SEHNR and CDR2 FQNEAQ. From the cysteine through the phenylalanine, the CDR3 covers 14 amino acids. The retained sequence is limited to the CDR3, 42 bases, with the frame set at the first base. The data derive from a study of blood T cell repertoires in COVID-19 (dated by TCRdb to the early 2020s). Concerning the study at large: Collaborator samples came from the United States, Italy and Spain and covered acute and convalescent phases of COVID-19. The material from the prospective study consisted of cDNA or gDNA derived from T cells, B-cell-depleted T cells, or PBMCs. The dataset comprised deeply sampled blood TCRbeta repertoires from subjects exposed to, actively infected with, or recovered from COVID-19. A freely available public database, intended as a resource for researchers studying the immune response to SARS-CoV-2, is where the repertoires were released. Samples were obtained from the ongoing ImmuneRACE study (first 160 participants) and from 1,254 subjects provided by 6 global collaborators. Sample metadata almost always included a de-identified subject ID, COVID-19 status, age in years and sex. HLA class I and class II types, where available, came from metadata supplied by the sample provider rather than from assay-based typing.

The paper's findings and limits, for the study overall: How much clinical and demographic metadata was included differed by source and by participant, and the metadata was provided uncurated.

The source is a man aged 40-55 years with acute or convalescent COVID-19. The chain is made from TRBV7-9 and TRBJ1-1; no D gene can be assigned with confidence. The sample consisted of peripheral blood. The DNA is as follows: TGTGCCAGCAGCTTAGCGGGCGCGAACACTGAAGCTTTCTTT. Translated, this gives CASSLAGANTEAFF.